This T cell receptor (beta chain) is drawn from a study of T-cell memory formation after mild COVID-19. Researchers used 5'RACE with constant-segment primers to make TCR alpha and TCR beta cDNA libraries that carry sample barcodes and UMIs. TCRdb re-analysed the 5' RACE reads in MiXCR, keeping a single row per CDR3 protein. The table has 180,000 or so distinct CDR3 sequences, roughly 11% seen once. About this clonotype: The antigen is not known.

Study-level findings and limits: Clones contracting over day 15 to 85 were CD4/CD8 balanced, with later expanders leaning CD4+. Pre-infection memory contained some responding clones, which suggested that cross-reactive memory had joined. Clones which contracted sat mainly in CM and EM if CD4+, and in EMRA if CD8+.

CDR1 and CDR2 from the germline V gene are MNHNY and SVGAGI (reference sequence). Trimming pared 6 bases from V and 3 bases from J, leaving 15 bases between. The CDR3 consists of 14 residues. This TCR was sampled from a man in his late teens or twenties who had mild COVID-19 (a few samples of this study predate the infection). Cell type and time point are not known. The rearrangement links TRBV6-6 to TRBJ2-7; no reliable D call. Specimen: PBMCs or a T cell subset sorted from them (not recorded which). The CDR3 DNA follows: TGTGCCAGCAGCGGGTCCGGCGGTTTCTACGAGCAGTACTTC. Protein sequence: CASSGSGGFYEQYF.